The entry below describes one TCR beta chain. The antigen remains unidentified. CDR3 length: 14 residues. Germline-derived CDR1 and CDR2 are MDHEN and SYDVKM. V shed 9 bases and J 4 bases; nucleotides not matched to a gene: 6. The record originates from a study of T cells in Graves' hyperthyroidism and ophthalmopathy. Overall study: Peripheral blood was drawn at first diagnosis, prior to all treatment.

Ophthalmopathy in the patients scored at least 3 on Clinical Activity Score and at least 4 on NOSPECS grade, lasting under 3 months. Diagnosis rested on symptoms, serum thyroxine and TRAb, thyroid ultrasound, and orbital computed tomography. RNA transcripts served as the template for amplifying TCR beta CDR3 regions. The primer set for the first-round RT-PCR of the TCR CDR3 was HTBI. TCRdb fed the multiplex PCR reads into MiXCR, producing one record per CDR3 protein. The profile shows under 500,000 distinct CDR3 sequences, over 12% of them singletons. Whole-study results and caveats: Ophthalmopathy was separated from stable hyperthyroidism by a 13 V-J model.

This clonotype originated in a man aged 50-59 years with Graves' ophthalmopathy. The V call is TRBV28, the J call TRBJ2-3; 11 nucleotides line up with TRBD2. Sequencing used blood. The chain's CDR3 is CASELAGVPDTQYF. DNA for the CDR3: TGTGCCAGTGAACTAGCGGGAGTCCCAGATACGCAGTATTTT. The complete variable domain, with remaining parts taken from reference TRBV28 and TRBJ2-3, reads DVKVTQSSRYLVKRTGEKVFLECVQDMDHENMFWYRQDPGLGLRLIYFSYDVKMKEKGDIPEGYSVSREKKERFSLILESASTNQTSMYLCASELAGVPDTQYFGPGTRLTVL.